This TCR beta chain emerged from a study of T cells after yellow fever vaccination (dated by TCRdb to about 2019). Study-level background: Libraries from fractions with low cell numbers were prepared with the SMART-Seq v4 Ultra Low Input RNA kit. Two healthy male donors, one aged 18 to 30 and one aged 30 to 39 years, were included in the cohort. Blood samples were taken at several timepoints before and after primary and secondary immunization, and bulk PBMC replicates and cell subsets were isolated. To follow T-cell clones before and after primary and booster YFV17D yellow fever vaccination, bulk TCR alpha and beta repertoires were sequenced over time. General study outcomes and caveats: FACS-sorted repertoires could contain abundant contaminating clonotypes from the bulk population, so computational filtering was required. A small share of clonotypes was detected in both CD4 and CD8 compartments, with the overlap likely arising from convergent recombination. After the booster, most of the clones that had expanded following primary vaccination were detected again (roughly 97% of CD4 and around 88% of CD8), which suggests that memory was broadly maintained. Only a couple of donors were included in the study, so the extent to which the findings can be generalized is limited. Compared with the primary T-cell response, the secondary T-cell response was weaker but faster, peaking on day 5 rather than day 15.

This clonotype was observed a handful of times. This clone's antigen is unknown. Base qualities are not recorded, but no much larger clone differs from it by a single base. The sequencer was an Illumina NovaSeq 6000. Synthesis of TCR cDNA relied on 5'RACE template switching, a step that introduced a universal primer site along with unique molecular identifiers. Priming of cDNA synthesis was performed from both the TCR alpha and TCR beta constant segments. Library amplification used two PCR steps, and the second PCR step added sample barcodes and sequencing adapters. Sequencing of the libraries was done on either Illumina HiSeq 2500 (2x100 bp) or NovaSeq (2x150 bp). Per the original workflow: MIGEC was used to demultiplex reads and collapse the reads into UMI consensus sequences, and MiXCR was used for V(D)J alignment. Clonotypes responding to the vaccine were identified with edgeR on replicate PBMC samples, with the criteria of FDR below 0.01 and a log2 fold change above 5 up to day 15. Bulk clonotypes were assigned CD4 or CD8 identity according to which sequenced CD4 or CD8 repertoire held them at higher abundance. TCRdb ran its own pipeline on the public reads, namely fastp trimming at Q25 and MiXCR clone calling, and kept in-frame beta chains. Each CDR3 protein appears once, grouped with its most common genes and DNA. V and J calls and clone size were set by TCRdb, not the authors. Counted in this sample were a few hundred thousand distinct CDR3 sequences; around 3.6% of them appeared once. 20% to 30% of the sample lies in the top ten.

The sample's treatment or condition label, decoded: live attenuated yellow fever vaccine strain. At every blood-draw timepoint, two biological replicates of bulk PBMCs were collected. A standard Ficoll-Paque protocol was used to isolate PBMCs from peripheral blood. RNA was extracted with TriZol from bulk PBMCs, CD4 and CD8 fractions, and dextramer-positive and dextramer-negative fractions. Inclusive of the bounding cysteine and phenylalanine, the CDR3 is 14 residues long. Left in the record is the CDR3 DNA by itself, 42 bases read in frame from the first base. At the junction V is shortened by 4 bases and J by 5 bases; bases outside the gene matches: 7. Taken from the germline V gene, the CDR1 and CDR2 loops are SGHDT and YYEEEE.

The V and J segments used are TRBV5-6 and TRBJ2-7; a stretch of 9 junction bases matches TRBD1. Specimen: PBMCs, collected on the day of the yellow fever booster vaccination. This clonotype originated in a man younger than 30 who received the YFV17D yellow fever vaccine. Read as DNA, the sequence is TGTGCCAGCAGCCCCGGACAGGGGCGGGACGAGCAGTACTTC. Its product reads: CASSPGQGRDEQYF. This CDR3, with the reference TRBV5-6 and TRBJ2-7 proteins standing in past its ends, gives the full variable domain DAGVTQSPTHLIKTRGQQVTLRCSPKSGHDTVSWYQQALGQGPQFIFQYYEEEERQRGNFPDRFSGHQFPNYSSELNVNALLLGDSALYLCASSPGQGRDEQYFGPGTRLTVT.